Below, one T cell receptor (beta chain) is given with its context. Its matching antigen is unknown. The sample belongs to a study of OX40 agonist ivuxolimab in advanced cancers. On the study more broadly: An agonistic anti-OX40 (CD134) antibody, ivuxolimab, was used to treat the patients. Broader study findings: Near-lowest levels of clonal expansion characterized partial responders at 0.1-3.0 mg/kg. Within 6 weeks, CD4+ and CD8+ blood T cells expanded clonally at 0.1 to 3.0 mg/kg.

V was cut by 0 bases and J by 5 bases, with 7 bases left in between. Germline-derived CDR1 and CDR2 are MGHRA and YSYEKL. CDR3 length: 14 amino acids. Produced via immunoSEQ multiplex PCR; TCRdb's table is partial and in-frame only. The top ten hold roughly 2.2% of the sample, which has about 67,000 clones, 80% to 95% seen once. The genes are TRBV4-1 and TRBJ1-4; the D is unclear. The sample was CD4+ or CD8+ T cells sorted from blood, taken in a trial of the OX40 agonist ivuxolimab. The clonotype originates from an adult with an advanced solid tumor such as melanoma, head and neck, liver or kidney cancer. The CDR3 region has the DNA TGCGCCAGCAGCCAAGAGGTACGGAATGAAAAACTGTTTTTT. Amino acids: CASSQEVRNEKLFF.